This T cell receptor (beta chain) is drawn from a study of T cells in tuberculosis listed by TCRdb under 2018. As for the study more broadly: The study combined CD1B tetramers and high-throughput TCR immunosequencing to characterize T cells specific for the mycobacterial lipid antigen glucose monomycolate (GMM). IGRA-negative adolescents, IGRA-positive adolescents with latent tuberculosis and adults with active tuberculosis, more than 9 per group, were compared in a South African clinical cohort. General findings and caveats noted by the study authors: Smaller mean NN-distances to GMM-specific TCRs were observed in active tuberculosis TCR-alpha repertoires than in IGRA-negative controls, suggesting clonal expansion of GMM-specific TCRs. Clinical samples were selected based on which cryopreserved specimens were available, and the active tuberculosis cases were adults whereas the controls were adolescents. The smaller NN-distances in active tuberculosis patients were driven in part by shorter CDR3-alpha lengths, while the difference seen for TCR-beta was not statistically significant. An accuracy of 80% to 90% (AUROC approximately 0.91) was reached by a classifier using the diverse GMM-specific repertoire, compared with over 65% accuracy when GEM motif frequencies were used.

At study entry, a tuberculin skin test and the QuantiFERON-TB GOLD In-Tube IGRA were used to screen adolescents for latent tuberculosis infection. Immunosequencing of unsorted cryopreserved PBMC covered, on average, approximately 100,000 T cells per clinical donor. Eleven high schools in the Worcester region of the Western Cape, South Africa, served as enrollment sites for adolescents aged 12 to 18 years. Approximately 10 adolescents infected with M. tuberculosis and about 10 uninfected adolescents were chosen and matched for age and sex. For the adolescents, PBMC were isolated by density centrifugation from freshly drawn heparinized blood and then cryopreserved. TCR libraries were generated with the immunoSEQ multiplex PCR assay, using TCR-beta and/or TCR-alpha/delta assays for each sample. The amplified TCR libraries were sequenced using the Illumina high-throughput platform. Per the original workflow: Clustering and dimensionality reduction relied on pairwise TCRdist distances among GMM-specific receptors from T cells that were either sorted ex vivo or expanded in vitro. Each clinical repertoire received a mean NN-distance score, defined as the average TCRdist to the nearest 10% of tetramer-positive reference sequences. GEM TCR motif frequency was calculated as the fraction of unique TCRs that matched known GEM sequences by V/J usage and CDR3 length. Linear discriminant analysis with leave-one-out cross-validation, implemented in scikit-learn, was used to classify active tuberculosis. TCRdb took this table from immuneACCESS and kept in-frame rearrangements with V and J called. Such tables lack part of the clones; where checked against another copy, unresolved V genes explain under half of the gap, and the rest is unexplained. The DNA was the basis for D and trimming; V, J and clone size are from that table. The sample table records 40,000 to 45,000 clones; roughly 96% of these occur just once. The ten most abundant clones make up around 7% of the sample.

Regarding this clone: Its antigen is not yet known. No base quality values were provided; no much bigger clone lies one nucleotide off.

This TCR was sampled from a donor aged 10-29 years with latent tuberculosis or without tuberculosis infection. The specimen was PBMCs.

The sequenced DNA: TGTGCCAGCAGCCAACAGGATTTTAGAGTCTACGAGCAGTACTTC. Translated, it gives CASSQQDFRVYEQYF. The chain links TRBV7-2 with TRBJ2-7, and the D gene may be TRBD1, 5 bases matching. V is shortened by 5 bases, J by 3 bases, and the region joining them spans 17 bases. The CDR3 runs 15 amino acids, cysteine and phenylalanine included. Only the CDR3 DNA stays, 45 bases, in frame from base 1. For CDR1 and CDR2, the germline V gene lists SGHTA and FQGNSA.